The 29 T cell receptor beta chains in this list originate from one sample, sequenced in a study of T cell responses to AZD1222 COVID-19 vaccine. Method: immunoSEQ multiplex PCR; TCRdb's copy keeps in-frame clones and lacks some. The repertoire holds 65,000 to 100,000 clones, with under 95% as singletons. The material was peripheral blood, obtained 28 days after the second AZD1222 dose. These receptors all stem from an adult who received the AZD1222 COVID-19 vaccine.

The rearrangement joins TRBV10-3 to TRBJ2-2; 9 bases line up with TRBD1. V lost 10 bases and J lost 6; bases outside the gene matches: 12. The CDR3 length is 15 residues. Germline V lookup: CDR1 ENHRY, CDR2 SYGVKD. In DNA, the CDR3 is TGTGCCACCCGGGACAGGGCATCCGAATCCGGGGAGCTGTTTTTT. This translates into CATRDRASESGELFF.

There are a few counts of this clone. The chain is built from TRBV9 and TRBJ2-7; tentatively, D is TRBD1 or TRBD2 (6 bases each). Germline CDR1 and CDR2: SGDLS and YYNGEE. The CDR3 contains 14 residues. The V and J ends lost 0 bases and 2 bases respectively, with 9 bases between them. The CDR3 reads CASSVGGDTYEQYF. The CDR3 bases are TGTGCCAGCAGCGTAGGGGGGGACACCTACGAGCAGTACTTC. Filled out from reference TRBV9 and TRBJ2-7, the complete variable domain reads DSGVTQTPKHLITATGQRVTLRCSPRSGDLSVYWYQQSLDQGLQFLIQYYNGEERAKGNILERFSAQQFPDLHSELNLSSLELGDSALYFCASSVGGDTYEQYFGPGTRLTVT.

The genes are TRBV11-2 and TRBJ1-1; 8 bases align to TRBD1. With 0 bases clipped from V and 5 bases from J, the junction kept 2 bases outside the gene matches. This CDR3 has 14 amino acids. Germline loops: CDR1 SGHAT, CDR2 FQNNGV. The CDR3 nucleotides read TGTGCCAGCAGCTTAGACAGGGGGCGGACTGAAGCTTTCTTT. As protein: CASSLDRGRTEAFF.

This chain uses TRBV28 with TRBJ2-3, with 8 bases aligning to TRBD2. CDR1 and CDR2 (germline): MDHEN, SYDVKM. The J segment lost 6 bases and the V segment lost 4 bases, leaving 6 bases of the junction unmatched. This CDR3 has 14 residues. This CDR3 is CASSSSGLGDTQYF. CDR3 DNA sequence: TGTGCCAGCAGTTCTAGCGGGCTAGGGGATACGCAGTATTTT. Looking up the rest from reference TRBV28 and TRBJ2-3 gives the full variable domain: DVKVTQSSRYLVKRTGEKVFLECVQDMDHENMFWYRQDPGLGLRLIYFSYDVKMKEKGDIPEGYSVSREKKERFSLILESASTNQTSMYLCASSSSGLGDTQYFGPGTRLTVL.

Here the CDR3 reads CASREGRQTRNTEAFF. CDR3 coding DNA: TGTGCCAGCAGGGAAGGCCGACAGACTCGGAACACTGAAGCTTTCTTT. The gene calls are TRBV27 and TRBJ1-1; a weak D match, TRBD1 (5 bases). Looked up from germline, CDR1 is MNHEY and CDR2 is SMNVEV (reference sequence). The CDR3 totals 16 residues. Trimming left V 6 bases short and J 1 base short, with 18 bases between.

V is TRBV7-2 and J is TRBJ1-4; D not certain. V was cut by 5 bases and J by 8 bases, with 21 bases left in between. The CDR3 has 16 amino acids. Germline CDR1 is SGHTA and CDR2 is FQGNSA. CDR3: CASSQKVTVREEKLFF. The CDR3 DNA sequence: TGTGCCAGCAGCCAAAAGGTTACAGTAAGGGAGGAAAAACTGTTTTTT.

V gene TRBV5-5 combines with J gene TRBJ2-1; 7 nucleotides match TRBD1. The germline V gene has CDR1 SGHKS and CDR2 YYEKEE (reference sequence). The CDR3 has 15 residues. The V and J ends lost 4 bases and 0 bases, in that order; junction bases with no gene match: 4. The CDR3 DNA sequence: TGTGCCAGCAGCGGGACAGACTTCTCCTACAATGAGCAGTTCTTC. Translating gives CASSGTDFSYNEQFF.

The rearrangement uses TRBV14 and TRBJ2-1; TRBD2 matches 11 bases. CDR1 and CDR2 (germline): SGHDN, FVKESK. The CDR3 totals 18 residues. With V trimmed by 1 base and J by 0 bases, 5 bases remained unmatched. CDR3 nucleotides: TGTGCCAGCAGCCAAGGGACTAGCGGGCCCGTCTCCTACAATGAGCAGTTCTTC. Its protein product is CASSQGTSGPVSYNEQFF.

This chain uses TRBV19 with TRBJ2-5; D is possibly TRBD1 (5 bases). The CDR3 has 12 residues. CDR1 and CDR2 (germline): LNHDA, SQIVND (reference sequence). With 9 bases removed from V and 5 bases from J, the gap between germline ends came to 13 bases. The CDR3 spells CASRQSGETQYF. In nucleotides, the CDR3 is TGTGCCAGCAGACAGTCCGGGGAGACCCAGTACTTC. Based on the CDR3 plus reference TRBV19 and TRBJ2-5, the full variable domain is DGGITQSPKYLFRKEGQNVTLSCEQNLNHDAMYWYRQDPGQGLRLIYYSQIVNDFQKGDIAEGYSVSREKKESFPLTVTSAQKNPTAFYLCASRQSGETQYFGPGTRLLVL.

As DNA, the CDR3 is TGTGCCACCAGCAGAGATGGGGGACCTGGAAACACCATATATTTT. Amino acids: CATSRDGGPGNTIYF. The rearrangement uses TRBV15 and TRBJ1-3, with D perhaps matching TRBD1 (5 bases). Between the trimmed V and J ends, which lost 0 bases and 2 bases, there was a span of 8 bases. Germline-derived CDR1 and CDR2 are LNHNV and YYDKDF (reference sequence). The CDR3 loop spans 15 amino acids.

This chain's CDR3 is CASSLASRASKNIQYF. For the CDR3, the DNA is TGTGCCAGCAGCTTAGCTAGCCGAGCGTCCAAAAACATTCAGTACTTC. This chain links TRBV7-2 with TRBJ2-4; D uncertain. The CDR3 consists of 16 residues. Trimming took 0 bases from V and 2 from J, leaving 11 bases between them. Germline V lookup: CDR1 SGHTA, CDR2 FQGNSA. The variable domain in full, completed from reference TRBV7-2 and TRBJ2-4, reads GAGVSQSPSNKVTEKGKDVELRCDPISGHTALYWYRQSLGQGLEFLIYFQGNSAPDKSGLPSDRFSAERTGGSVSTLTIQRTQQEDSAVYLCASSLASRASKNIQYFGAGTRLSVL.

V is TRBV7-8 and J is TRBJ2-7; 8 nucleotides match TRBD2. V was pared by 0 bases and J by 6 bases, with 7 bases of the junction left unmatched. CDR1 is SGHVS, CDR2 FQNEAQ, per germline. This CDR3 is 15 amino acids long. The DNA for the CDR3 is TGTGCCAGCAGCTTAGCTACAGGACTAGCTTTCGAGCAGTACTTC. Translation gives CASSLATGLAFEQYF.

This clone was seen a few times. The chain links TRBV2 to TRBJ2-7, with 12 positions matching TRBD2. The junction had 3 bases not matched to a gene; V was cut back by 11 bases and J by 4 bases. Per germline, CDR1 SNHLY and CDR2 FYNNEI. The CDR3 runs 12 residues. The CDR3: CAGGTSGYEQYF. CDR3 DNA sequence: TGTGCCGGCGGGACTAGCGGGTACGAGCAGTACTTC.

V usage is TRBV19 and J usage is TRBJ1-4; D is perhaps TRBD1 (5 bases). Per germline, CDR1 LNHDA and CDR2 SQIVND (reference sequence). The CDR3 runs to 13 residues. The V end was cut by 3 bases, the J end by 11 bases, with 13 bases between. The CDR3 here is CASSIDQGGKLFF. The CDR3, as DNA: TGTGCCAGTAGTATCGACCAGGGAGGCAAACTGTTTTTT.

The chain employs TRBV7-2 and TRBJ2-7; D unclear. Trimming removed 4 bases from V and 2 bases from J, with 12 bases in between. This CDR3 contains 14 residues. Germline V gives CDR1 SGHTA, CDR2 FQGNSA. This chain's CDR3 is CASSSLSDTYEQYF. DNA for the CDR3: TGTGCCAGCAGCTCGCTCTCGGATACCTACGAGCAGTACTTC.

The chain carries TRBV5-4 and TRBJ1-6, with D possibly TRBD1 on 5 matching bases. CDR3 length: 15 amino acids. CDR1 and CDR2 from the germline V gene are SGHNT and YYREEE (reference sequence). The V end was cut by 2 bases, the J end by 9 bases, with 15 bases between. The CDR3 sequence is CASSLGSLGGSPLHF. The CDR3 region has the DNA TGTGCCAGCAGCTTAGGGAGCCTCGGGGGTTCACCCCTCCACTTT.

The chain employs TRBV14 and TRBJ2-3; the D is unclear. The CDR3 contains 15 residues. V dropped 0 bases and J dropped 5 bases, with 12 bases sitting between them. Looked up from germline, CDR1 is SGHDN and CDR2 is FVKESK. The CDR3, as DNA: TGTGCCAGCAGCCAAGATCTTGGGGTTGTAGATACGCAGTATTTT. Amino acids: CASSQDLGVVDTQYF.

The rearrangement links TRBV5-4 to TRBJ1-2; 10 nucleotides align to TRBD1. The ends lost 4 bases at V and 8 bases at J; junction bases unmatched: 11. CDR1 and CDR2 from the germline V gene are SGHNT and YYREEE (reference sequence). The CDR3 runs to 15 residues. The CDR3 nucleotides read TGTGCCAGCAGCGCCCGGGACAGGGGCCCCTACGGCTACACCTTC. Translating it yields CASSARDRGPYGYTF.

Here the CDR3 DNA reads TGTGCCAGCAGCCGCCCGGGGCTAGCGGGAGTCTATGAGCAGTTCTTC. It yields the protein CASSRPGLAGVYEQFF. The rearrangement joins TRBV7-9 to TRBJ2-1, with 10 bases matching TRBD2. The CDR3 runs 16 residues. V lost 5 bases and J lost 8; bases outside the gene matches: 12. Germline CDR1 is SEHNR and CDR2 is FQNEAQ (reference sequence).

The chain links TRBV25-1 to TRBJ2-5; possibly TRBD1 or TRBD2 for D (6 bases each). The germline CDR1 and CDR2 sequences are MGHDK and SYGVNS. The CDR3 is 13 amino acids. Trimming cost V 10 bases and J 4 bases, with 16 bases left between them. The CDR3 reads CATPGGGSETQYF. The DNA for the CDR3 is TGTGCCACCCCAGGAGGGGGGTCAGAGACCCAGTACTTC.

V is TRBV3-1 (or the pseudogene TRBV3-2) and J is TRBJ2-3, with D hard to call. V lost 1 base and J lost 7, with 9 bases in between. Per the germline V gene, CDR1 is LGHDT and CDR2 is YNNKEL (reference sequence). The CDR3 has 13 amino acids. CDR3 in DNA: TGTGCCAGCAGCCAAGCGACCTCGAATACGCAGTATTTT. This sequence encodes CASSQATSNTQYF.

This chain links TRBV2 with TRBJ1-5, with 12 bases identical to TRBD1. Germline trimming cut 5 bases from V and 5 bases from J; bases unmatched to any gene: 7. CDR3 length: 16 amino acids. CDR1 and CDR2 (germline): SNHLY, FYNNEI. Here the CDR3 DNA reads TGTGCCAGCAGTCCCCCGGGACAGGGGGCTTATCAGCCCCAGCATTTT. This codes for CASSPPGQGAYQPQHF.

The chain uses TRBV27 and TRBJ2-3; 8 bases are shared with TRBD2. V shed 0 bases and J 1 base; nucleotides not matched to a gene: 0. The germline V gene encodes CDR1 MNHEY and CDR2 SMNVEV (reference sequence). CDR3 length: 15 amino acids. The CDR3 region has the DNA TGTGCCAGCAGTTTATCGACTAGCGGCACAGATACGCAGTATTTT. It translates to CASSLSTSGTDTQYF.

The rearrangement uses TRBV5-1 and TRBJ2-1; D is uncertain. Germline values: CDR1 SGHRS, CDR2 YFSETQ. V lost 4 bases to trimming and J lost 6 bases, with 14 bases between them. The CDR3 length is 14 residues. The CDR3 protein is CASSPRRTVNEQFF. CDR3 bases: TGCGCCAGCAGCCCTCGACGGACGGTCAATGAGCAGTTCTTC.

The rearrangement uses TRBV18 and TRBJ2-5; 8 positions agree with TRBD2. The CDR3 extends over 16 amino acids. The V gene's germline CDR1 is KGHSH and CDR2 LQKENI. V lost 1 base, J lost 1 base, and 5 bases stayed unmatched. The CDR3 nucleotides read TGTGCCAGCTCACCACTCGTAGCGGGGCTCCAAGAGACCCAGTACTTC. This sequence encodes CASSPLVAGLQETQYF.

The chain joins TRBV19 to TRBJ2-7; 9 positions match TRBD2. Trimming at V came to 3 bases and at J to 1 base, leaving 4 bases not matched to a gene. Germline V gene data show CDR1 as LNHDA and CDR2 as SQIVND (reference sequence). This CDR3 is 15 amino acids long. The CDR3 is CASSIMSGRSYEQYF. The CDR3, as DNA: TGTGCCAGTAGTATCATGAGCGGGAGGTCCTACGAGCAGTACTTC. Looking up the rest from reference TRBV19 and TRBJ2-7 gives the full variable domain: DGGITQSPKYLFRKEGQNVTLSCEQNLNHDAMYWYRQDPGQGLRLIYYSQIVNDFQKGDIAEGYSVSREKKESFPLTVTSAQKNPTAFYLCASSIMSGRSYEQYFGPGTRLTVT.

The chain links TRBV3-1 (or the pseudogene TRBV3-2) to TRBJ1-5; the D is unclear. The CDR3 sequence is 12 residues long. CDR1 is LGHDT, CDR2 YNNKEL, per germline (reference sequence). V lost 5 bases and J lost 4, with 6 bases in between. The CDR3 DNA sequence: TGTGCCAGCAGCTACCTAAATCAGCCCCAGCATTTT. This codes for CASSYLNQPQHF.

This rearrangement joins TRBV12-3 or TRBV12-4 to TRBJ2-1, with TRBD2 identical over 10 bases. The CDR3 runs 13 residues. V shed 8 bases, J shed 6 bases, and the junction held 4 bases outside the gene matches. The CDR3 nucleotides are TGTGCCAGCCGGGCTAGCGGGGGCAATGAGCAGTTCTTC. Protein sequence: CASRASGGNEQFF.

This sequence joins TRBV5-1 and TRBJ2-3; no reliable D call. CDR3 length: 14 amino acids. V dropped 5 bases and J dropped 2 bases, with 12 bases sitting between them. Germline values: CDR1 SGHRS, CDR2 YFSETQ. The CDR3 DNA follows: TGCGCCAGCAGTGAGGCAGACCTCACAGATACGCAGTATTTT. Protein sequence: CASSEADLTDTQYF.